This passage covers 4 T cell receptor beta chains from one sample sequenced in a study of blood T cell repertoires in COVID-19. Using immunoSEQ multiplex PCR, the repertoire was profiled, and TCRdb retains in-frame clones only, with some absent. This sample has approximately 140,000 clones, with approximately 86% found just once. Sample: peripheral blood. The receptors shown here come from a woman aged 60-75 years with active or convalescent COVID-19.

The rearrangement joins TRBV7-2 to TRBJ2-1; D gene ambiguous. The CDR3 is 15 amino acids. V was clipped by 5 bases and J by 3 bases, with 14 bases between them. Per germline, CDR1 SGHTA and CDR2 FQGNSA. CDR3 bases: TGTGCCAGCAGCATTCTTGGGCTGAACTACAATGAGCAGTTCTTC. It specifies CASSILGLNYNEQFF.

The chain joins TRBV5-6 to TRBJ1-1; the D gene is possibly TRBD1 (5 bases). CDR1 and CDR2 from the germline V gene are SGHDT and YYEEEE. The CDR3 consists of 14 residues. The V and J ends lost 2 bases and 3 bases respectively, with 11 bases between them. The CDR3 is CASSFQGSDTEAFF. CDR3 coding DNA: TGTGCCAGCAGCTTTCAGGGTAGTGACACTGAAGCTTTCTTT.

The V gene is TRBV7-9, the J gene TRBJ1-1; D may be TRBD1 (5 bases). Germline CDR1 is SEHNR and CDR2 is FQNEAQ (reference sequence). CDR3 length: 13 amino acids. With 0 bases removed from V and 7 bases from J, the gap between germline ends came to 9 bases. The CDR3 here is CASSLAGVGEAFF. In nucleotides, the CDR3 is TGTGCCAGCAGCTTAGCAGGGGTGGGTGAAGCTTTCTTT.

This clone was detected only a few times. The chain joins TRBV6-5 to TRBJ2-7; no clear D. V gave up 4 bases and J gave up 2 bases, with 9 bases separating them. CDR1 is MNHEY, CDR2 SVGAGI, per germline. This CDR3 has 13 amino acids. The CDR3 nucleotides read TGTGCCAGCAGTTCCGCCAGAACCTACGAGCAGTACTTC. It is translated as CASSSARTYEQYF.